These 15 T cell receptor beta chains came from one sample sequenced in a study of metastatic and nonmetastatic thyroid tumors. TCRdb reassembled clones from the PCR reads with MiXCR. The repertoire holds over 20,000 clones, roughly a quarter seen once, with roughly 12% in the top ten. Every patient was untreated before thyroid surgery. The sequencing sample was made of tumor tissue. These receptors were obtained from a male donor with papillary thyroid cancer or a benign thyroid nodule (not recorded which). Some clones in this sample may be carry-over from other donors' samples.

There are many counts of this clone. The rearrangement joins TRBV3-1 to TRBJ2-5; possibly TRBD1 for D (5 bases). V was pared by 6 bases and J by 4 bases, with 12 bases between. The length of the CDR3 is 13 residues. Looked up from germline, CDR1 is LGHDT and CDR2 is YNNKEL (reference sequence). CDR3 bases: TGTGCCAGCAGTCAAACCAGGGTAGAGACCCAGTACTTC. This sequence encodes CASSQTRVETQYF.

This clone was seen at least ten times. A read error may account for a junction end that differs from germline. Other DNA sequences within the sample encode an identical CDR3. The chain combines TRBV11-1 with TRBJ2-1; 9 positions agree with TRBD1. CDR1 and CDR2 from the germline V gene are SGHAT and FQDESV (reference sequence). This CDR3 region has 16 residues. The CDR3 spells CASSSLTGGFYSEQFF. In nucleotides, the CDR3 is TGTGCCAGCAGCTCCCTAACAGGGGGCTTTTACAGTGAGCAGTTCTTC.

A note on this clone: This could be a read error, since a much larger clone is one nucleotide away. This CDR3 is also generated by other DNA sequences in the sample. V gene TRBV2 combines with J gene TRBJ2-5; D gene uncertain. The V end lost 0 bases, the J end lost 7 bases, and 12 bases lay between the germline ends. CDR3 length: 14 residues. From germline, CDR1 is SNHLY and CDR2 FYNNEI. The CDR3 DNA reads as TGTGCCAGCAGTGAAGCGCGCGGCCGTGGGACCCAGTACTTC. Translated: CASSEARGRGTQYF.

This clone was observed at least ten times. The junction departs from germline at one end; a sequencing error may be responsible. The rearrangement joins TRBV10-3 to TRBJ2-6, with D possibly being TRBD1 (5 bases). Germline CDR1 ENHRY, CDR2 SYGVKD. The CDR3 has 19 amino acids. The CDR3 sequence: CAISEGVGADFSGANVPTF. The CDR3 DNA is TGTGCCATCAGTGAGGGGGTGGGTGCCGACTTTTCTGGGGCCAACGTCCCGACTTTC.

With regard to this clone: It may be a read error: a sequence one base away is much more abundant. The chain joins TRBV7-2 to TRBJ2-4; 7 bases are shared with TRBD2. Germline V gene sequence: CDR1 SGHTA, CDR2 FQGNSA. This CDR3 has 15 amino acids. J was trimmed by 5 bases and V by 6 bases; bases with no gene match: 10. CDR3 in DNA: TGTGCCAGCAGACATGGGGGGACTATCCAAAACATTCAGTACTTC. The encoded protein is CASRHGGTIQNIQYF.

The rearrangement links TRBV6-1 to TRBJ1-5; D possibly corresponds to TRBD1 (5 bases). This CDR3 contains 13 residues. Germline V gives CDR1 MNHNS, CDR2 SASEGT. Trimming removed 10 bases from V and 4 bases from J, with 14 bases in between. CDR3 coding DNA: TGTGCCACCCGGGGCCCAGGGAATCAGCCCCAGCATTTT. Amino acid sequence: CATRGPGNQPQHF.

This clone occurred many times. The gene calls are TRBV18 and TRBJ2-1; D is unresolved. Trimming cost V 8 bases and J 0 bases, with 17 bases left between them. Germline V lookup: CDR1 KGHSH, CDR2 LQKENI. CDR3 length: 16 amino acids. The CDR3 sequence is CASLTGTQSSYNEQFF. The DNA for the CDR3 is TGTGCCAGCCTCACGGGTACGCAGAGCTCCTACAATGAGCAGTTCTTC.

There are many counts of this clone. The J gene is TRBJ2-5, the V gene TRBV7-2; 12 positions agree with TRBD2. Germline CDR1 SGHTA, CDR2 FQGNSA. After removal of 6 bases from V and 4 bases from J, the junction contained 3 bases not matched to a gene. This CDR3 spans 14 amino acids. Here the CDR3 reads CASSPGLAGETQYF. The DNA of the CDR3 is TGTGCCAGCAGTCCGGGACTAGCGGGAGAGACCCAGTACTTC.

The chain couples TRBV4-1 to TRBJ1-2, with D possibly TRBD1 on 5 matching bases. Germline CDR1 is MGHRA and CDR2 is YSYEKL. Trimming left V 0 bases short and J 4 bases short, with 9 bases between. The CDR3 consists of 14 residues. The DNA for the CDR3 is TGCGCCAGCAGCCAAGATAACGGGGCCTATGGCTACACCTTC. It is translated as CASSQDNGAYGYTF.

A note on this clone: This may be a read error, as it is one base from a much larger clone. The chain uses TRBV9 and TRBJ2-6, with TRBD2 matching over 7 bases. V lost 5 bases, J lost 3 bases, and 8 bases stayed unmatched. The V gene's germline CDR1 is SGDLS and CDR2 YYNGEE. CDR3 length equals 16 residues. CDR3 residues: CASRGGIHCGANVLTF. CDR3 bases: TGTGCCAGCAGGGGGGGGATTCACTGTGGGGCCAACGTCCTGACTTTC.

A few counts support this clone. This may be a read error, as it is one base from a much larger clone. The CDR3 protein is CASSLADGRGTGELFF. DNA of the CDR3: TGTGCCAGCAGCTTAGCGGATGGGCGGGGCACCGGGGAGCTGTTTTTT. The chain is built from TRBV11-1 and TRBJ2-2, with D possibly matching TRBD2 (6 bases). V dropped 0 bases and J dropped 4 bases, with 12 bases sitting between them. Germline CDR1 is SGHAT and CDR2 is FQDESV (reference sequence). The CDR3 extends over 16 amino acids.

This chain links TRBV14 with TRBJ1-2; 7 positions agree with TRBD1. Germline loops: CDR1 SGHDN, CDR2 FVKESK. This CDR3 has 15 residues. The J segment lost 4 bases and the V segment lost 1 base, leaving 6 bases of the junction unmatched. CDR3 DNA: TGTGCCAGCAGCCAAGTTGCGGGACAGAGCTATGGCTACACCTTC. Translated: CASSQVAGQSYGYTF.

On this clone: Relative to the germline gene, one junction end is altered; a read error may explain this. The CDR3 is CASRLPRGANVLTF. The CDR3 coding sequence is TGTGCGAGCAGATTGCCACGCGGGGCCAACGTCCTGACTTTC. The rearrangement links TRBV12-3 or TRBV12-4 to TRBJ2-6, with no clear D. The CDR3 covers 14 residues.

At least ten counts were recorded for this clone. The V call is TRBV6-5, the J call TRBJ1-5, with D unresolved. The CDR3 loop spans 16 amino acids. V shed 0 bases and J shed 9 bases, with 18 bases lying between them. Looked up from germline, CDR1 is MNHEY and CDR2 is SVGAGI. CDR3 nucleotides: TGTGCCAGCAGTTACTCGGAAAGTAAGGAGAATTCGCCCCAGCATTTT. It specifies CASSYSESKENSPQHF.

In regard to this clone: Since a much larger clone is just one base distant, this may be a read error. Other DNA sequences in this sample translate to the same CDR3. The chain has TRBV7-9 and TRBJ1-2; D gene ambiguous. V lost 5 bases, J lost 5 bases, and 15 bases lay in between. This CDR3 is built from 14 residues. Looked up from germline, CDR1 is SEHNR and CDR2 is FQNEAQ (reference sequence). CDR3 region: CASSASGGSYGYTF. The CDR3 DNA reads TGTGCCAGCAGCGCCTCGGGAGGGTCATATGGCTACACCTTC.